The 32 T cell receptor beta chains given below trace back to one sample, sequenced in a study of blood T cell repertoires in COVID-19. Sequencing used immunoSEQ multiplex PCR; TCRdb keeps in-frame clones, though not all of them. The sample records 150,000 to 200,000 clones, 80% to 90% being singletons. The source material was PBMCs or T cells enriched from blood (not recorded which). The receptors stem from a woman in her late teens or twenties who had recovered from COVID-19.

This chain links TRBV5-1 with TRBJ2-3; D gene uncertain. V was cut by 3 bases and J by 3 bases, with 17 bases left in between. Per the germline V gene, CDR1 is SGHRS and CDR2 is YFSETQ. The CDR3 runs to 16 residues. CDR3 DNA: TGCGCCAGCAGCTCCCACGGAGCCCCTGCGACAGATACGCAGTATTTT. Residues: CASSSHGAPATDTQYF.

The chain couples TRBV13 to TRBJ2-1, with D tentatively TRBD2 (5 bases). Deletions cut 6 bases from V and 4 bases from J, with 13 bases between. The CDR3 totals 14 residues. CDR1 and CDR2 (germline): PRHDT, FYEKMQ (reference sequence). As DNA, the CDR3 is TGTGCCAGCAGTAACGGACTGAGGTACAATGAGCAGTTCTTC. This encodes CASSNGLRYNEQFF.

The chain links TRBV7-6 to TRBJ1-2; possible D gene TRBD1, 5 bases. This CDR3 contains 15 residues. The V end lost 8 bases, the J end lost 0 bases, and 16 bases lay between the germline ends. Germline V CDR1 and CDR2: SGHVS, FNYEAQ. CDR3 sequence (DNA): TGTGCCAGCGTACAGGCCCTACCGACTAACTATGGCTACACCTTC. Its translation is CASVQALPTNYGYTF.

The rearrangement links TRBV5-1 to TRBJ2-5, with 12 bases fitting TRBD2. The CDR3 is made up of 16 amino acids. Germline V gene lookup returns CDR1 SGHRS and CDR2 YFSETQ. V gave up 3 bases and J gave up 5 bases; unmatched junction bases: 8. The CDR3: CASSSWTSGAGETQYF. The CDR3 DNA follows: TGCGCCAGCAGCTCTTGGACTAGCGGGGCGGGGGAGACCCAGTACTTC. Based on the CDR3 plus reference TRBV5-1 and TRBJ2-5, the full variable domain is KAGVTQTPRYLIKTRGQQVTLSCSPISGHRSVSWYQQTPGQGLQFLFEYFSETQRNKGNFPGRFSGRQFSNSRSEMNVSTLELGDSALYLCASSSWTSGAGETQYFGPGTRLLVL.

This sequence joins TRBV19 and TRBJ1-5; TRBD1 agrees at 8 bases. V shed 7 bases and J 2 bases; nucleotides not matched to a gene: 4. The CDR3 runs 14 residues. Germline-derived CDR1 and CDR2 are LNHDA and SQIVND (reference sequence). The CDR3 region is CASTGQGGNQPQHF. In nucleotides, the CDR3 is TGTGCCAGTACTGGACAGGGAGGCAATCAGCCCCAGCATTTT.

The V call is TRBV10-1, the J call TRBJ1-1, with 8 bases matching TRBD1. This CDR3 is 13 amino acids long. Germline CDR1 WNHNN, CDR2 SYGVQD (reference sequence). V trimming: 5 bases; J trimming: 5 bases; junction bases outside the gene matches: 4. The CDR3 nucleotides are TGCGCCAGCAGTCACACAGGGGGAACTGAAGCTTTCTTT. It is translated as CASSHTGGTEAFF.

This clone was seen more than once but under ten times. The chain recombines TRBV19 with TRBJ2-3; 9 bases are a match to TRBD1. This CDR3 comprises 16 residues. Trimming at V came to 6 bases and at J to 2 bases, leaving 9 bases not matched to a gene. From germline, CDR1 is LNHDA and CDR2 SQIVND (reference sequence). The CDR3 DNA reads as TGTGCCAGTAGGGTACCCGGGACAGGGATCACAGATACGCAGTATTTT. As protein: CASRVPGTGITDTQYF.

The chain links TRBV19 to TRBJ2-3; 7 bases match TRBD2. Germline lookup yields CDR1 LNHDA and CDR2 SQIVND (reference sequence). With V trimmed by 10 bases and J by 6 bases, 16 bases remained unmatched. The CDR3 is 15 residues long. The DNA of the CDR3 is TGTGCCACTAGGATGGGCGGGAGATCTGTTGATACGCAGTATTTT. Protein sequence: CATRMGGRSVDTQYF.

The CDR3 reads CASSIDVWDKTYEQYF. DNA for the CDR3: TGTGCCAGTAGTATAGATGTTTGGGACAAGACCTACGAGCAGTACTTC. V usage is TRBV19 and J usage is TRBJ2-7; D perhaps matches TRBD1 (6 bases). Germline V gene data show CDR1 as LNHDA and CDR2 as SQIVND (reference sequence). Between the trimmed V and J ends, which lost 0 bases and 2 bases, there was a span of 14 bases. This CDR3 has 16 amino acids. Complete variable domain (other parts from reference TRBV19 and TRBJ2-7): DGGITQSPKYLFRKEGQNVTLSCEQNLNHDAMYWYRQDPGQGLRLIYYSQIVNDFQKGDIAEGYSVSREKKESFPLTVTSAQKNPTAFYLCASSIDVWDKTYEQYFGPGTRLTVT.

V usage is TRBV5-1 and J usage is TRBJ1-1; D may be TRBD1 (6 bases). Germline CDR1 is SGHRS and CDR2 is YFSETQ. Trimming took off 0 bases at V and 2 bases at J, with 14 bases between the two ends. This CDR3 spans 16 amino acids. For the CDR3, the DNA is TGCGCCAGCAGCTTGGCTCCAGGGGTGCGAAACACTGAAGCTTTCTTT. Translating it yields CASSLAPGVRNTEAFF.

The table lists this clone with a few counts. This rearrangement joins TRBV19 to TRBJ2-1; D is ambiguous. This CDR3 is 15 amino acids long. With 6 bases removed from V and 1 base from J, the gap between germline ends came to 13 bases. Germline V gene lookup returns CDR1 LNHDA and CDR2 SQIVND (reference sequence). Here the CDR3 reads CASSDGEKSYNEQFF. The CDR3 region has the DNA TGTGCCAGTAGCGACGGAGAGAAATCCTACAATGAGCAGTTCTTC.

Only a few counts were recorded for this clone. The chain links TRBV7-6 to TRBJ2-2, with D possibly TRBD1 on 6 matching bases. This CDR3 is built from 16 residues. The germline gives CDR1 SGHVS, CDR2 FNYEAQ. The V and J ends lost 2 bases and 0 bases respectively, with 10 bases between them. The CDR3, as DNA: TGTGCCAGCAGCTTATCCGGGACATCGAACACCGGGGAGCTGTTTTTT. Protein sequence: CASSLSGTSNTGELFF.

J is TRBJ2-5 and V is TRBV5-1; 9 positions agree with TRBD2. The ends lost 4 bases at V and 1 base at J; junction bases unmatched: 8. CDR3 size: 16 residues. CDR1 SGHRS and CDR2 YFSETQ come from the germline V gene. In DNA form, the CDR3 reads TGCGCCAGCAGCCCCTCCCTAGCGGGGTTCCAAGAGACCCAGTACTTC. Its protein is CASSPSLAGFQETQYF.

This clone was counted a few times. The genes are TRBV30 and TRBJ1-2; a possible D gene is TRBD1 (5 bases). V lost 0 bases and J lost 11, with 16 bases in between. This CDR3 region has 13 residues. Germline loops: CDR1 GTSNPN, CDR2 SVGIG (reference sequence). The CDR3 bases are TGTGCCTGGAGTGTAGCGGGTACGGGGGGTTACACCTTC. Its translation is CAWSVAGTGGYTF.

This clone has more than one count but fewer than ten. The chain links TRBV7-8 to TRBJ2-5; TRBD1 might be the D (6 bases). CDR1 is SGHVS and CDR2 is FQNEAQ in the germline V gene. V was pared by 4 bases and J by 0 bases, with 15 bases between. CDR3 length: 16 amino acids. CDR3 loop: CASSSDEGVNQETQYF. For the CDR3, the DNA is TGTGCCAGCAGCTCCGATGAGGGGGTTAACCAAGAGACCCAGTACTTC.

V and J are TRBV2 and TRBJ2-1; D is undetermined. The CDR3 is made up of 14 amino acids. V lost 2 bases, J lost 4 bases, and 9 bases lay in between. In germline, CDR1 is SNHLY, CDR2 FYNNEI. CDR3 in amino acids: CASSERVSYNEQFF. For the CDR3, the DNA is TGTGCCAGCAGTGAAAGAGTATCTTACAATGAGCAGTTCTTC.

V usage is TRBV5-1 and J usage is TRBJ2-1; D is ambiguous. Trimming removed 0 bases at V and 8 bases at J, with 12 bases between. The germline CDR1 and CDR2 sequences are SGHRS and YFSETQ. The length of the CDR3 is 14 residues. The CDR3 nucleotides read TGCGCCAGCAGCTTGGGAGGCCTAGGCGATGAGCAGTTCTTC. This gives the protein CASSLGGLGDEQFF.

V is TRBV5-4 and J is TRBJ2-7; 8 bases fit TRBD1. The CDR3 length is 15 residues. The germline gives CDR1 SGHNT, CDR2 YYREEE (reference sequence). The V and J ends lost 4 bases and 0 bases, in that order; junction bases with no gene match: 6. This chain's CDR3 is CASSPRDRPSYEQYF. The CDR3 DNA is TGTGCCAGCAGCCCCCGGGACAGGCCCTCCTACGAGCAGTACTTC.

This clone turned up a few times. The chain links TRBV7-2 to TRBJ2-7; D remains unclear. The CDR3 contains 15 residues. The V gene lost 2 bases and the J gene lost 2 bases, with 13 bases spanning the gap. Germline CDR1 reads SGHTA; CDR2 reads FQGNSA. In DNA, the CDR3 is TGTGCCAGCAGCTTAATGCTGGGCAGCACCTACGAGCAGTACTTC. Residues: CASSLMLGSTYEQYF.

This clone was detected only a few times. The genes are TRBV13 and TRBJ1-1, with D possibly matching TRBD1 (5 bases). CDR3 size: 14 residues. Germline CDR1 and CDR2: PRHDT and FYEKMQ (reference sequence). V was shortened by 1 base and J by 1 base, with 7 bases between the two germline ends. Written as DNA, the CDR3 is TGTGCCAGCAGCTTAGCAGGGTGGAACACTGAAGCTTTCTTT. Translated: CASSLAGWNTEAFF.

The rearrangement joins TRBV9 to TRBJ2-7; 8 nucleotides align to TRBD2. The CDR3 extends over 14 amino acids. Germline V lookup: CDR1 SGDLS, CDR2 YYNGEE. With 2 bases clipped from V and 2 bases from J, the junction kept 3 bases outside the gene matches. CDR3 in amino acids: CASSVGGAPYEQYF. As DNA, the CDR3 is TGTGCCAGCAGCGTCGGGGGGGCCCCCTACGAGCAGTACTTC.

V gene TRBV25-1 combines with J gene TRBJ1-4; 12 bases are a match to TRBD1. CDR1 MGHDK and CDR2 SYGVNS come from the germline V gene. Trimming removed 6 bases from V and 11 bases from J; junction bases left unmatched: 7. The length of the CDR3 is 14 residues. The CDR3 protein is CASRGDRGPEKLFF. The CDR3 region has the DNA TGTGCCAGCAGGGGGGACAGGGGGCCGGAGAAACTGTTTTTT. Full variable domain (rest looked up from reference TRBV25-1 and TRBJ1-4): EADIYQTPRYLVIGTGKKITLECSQTMGHDKMYWYQQDPGMELHLIHYSYGVNSTEKGDLSSESTVSRIRTEHFPLTLESARPSHTSQYLCASRGDRGPEKLFFGSGTQLSVL.

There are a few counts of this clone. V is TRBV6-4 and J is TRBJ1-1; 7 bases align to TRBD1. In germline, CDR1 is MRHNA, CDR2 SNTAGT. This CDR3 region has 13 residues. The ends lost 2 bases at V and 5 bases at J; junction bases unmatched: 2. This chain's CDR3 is CASSDGQATEAFF. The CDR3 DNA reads TGTGCCAGCAGTGACGGACAGGCGACTGAAGCTTTCTTT.

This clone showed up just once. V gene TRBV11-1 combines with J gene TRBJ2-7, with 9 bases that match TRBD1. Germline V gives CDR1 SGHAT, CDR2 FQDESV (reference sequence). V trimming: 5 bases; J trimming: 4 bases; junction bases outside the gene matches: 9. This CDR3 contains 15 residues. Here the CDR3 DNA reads TGTGCCAGCAGCCACGTGGGACAGGGAAGTTACGAGCAGTACTTC. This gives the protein CASSHVGQGSYEQYF. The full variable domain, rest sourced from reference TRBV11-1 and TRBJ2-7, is EAEVAQSPRYKITEKSQAVAFWCDPISGHATLYWYRQILGQGPELLVQFQDESVVDDSQLPKDRFSAERLKGVDSTLKIQPAELGDSAMYLCASSHVGQGSYEQYFGPGTRLTVT.

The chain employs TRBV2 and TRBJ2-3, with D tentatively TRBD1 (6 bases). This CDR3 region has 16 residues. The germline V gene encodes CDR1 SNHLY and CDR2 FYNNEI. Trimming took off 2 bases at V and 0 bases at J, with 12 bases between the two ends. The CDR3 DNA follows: TGTGCCAGCAGTGAATTGGGGGCGGATAGCACAGATACGCAGTATTTT. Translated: CASSELGADSTDTQYF.

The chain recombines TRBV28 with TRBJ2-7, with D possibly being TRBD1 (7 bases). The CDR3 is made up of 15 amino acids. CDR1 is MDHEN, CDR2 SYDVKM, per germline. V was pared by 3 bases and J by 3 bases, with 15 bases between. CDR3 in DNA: TGTGCCAGCAGTTTGCCCGCGGGACAGAGCTACGAGCAGTACTTC. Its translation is CASSLPAGQSYEQYF.

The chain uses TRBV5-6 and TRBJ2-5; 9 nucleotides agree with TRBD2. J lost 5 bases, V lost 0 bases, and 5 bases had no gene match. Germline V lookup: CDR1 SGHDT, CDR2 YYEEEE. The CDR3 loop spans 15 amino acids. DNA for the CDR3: TGTGCCAGCAGCTTGGGGTTAGCGGGAGAGGAGACCCAGTACTTC. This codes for CASSLGLAGEETQYF.

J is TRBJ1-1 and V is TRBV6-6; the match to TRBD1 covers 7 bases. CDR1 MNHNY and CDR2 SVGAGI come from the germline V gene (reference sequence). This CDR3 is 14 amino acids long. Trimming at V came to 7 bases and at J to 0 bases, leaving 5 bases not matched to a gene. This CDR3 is CASNDRVMNTEAFF. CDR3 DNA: TGTGCCAGCAACGACAGGGTCATGAACACTGAAGCTTTCTTT.

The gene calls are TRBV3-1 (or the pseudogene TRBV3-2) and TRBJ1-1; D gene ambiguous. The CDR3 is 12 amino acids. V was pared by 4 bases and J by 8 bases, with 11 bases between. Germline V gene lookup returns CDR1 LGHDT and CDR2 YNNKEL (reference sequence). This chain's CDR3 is CASSPNEIEAFF. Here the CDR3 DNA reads TGTGCCAGCAGCCCCAACGAGATAGAAGCTTTCTTT.

In DNA form, the CDR3 reads TGTGCCAGCAGCTTAGGCTGGGGGCAGGGAAACACCATATATTTT. It specifies CASSLGWGQGNTIYF. J is TRBJ1-3 and V is TRBV7-2; tentative D call: TRBD1 (6 bases). The V end lost 1 base, the J end lost 4 bases, and 11 bases lay between the germline ends. The length of the CDR3 is 15 residues. Germline assignment: CDR1 SGHTA and CDR2 FQGNSA.

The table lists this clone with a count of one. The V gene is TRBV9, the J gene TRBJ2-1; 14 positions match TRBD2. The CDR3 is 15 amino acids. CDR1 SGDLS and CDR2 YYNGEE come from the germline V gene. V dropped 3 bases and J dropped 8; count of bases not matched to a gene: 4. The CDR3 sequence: CASSEGLAGVHEQFF. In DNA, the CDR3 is TGTGCCAGCAGCGAGGGACTAGCGGGGGTTCATGAGCAGTTCTTC. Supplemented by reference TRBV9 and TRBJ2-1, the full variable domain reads DSGVTQTPKHLITATGQRVTLRCSPRSGDLSVYWYQQSLDQGLQFLIQYYNGEERAKGNILERFSAQQFPDLHSELNLSSLELGDSALYFCASSEGLAGVHEQFFGPGTRLTVL.

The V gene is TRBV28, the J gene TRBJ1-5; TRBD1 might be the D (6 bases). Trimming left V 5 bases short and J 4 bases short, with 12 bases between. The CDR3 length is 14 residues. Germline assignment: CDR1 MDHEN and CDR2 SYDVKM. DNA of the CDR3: TGTGCCAGCAGTCCCGGGACACTTAATCAGCCCCAGCATTTT. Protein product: CASSPGTLNQPQHF.